Listed here are 29 T cell receptor beta chains from one sample, sequenced in a study of blood T cell repertoires in COVID-19. Measured with immunoSEQ multiplex PCR; TCRdb has only the in-frame clones, and not every one. The profile covers fewer than 65,000 clones, with 75% to 90% appearing a single time and 5.3% taken by the ten largest. The sequencing sample was made of peripheral blood. The origin of the receptors is a human donor in a cohort sampled during active COVID-19.

The chain is built from TRBV7-8 and TRBJ1-2, with D tentatively TRBD1 (5 bases). The CDR3 is 13 residues long. Germline V gene lookup returns CDR1 SGHVS and CDR2 FQNEAQ. V was cut by 8 bases and J by 3 bases, with 13 bases left in between. The CDR3 DNA follows: TGTGCCAGCGGAACAGGCCGCTACTATGGCTACACCTTC. Encoded protein: CASGTGRYYGYTF.

V is TRBV28 and J is TRBJ1-2, with D possibly being TRBD1 (6 bases). The V gene's germline CDR1 is MDHEN and CDR2 SYDVKM. This CDR3 spans 15 amino acids. V gave up 6 bases and J gave up 3 bases, with 17 bases separating them. The CDR3 sequence is CASRGRGAPDYGYTF. CDR3 in DNA: TGTGCCAGCAGGGGGAGGGGGGCACCGGACTATGGCTACACCTTC.

This clone turned up a few times. The J gene is TRBJ2-7, the V gene TRBV7-9; 7 positions agree with TRBD2. V shed 5 bases and J 4 bases; nucleotides not matched to a gene: 5. Germline V gives CDR1 SEHNR, CDR2 FQNEAQ (reference sequence). This CDR3 region has 13 residues. For the CDR3, the DNA is TGTGCCAGCAGCGGGGAGGGAGGATACGAGCAGTACTTC. This codes for CASSGEGGYEQYF.

The chain has TRBV7-9 and TRBJ2-5, with D possibly TRBD1 on 5 matching bases. Per the germline V gene, CDR1 is SEHNR and CDR2 is FQNEAQ (reference sequence). The CDR3 runs 14 residues. Deletions cut 3 bases from V and 6 bases from J, with 14 bases between. The CDR3 bases are TGTGCCAGCAGCTTTGACAGCTTCTGGAAGACCCAGTACTTC. Its protein is CASSFDSFWKTQYF.

This clone was recorded only once. The chain employs TRBV28 and TRBJ2-1; 8 bases align to TRBD2. V was pared by 7 bases and J by 9 bases, with 8 bases of the junction left unmatched. Germline assignment: CDR1 MDHEN and CDR2 SYDVKM. There are 13 residues in the CDR3. The CDR3 coding sequence is TGTGCCAGCACGACGGGGGGGCGATTTGAGCAGTTCTTC. Its translation: CASTTGGRFEQFF.

CDR3 DNA sequence: TGTGCCAGCAGCCGGGGGACAGATACGCAGTATTTT. Protein: CASSRGTDTQYF. V gene TRBV5-6 combines with J gene TRBJ2-3; the D gene is possibly TRBD2 (6 bases). The CDR3 covers 12 residues. Germline-derived CDR1 and CDR2 are SGHDT and YYEEEE. V lost 4 bases, J lost 3 bases, and 6 bases lay in between.

The J gene is TRBJ2-2, the V gene TRBV7-9, with unresolved D. CDR3 length equals 14 residues. Trimming cost V 1 base and J 2 bases, with 5 bases left between them. CDR1 is SEHNR, CDR2 FQNEAQ, per germline (reference sequence). The CDR3 sequence: CASSLGSNTGELFF. As DNA, the CDR3 is TGTGCCAGCAGCTTAGGGAGCAACACCGGGGAGCTGTTTTTT.

The chain joins TRBV27 to TRBJ2-3; TRBD2 matches 8 bases. The CDR3 contains 16 residues. Trimming took 7 bases from V and 1 from J; bases not matched to a gene: 10. CDR1 and CDR2 from the germline V gene are MNHEY and SMNVEV (reference sequence). Here the CDR3 DNA reads TGTGCCAGCACCCCTTGGTCGGGGGGGGGCACAGATACGCAGTATTTT. This gives the protein CASTPWSGGGTDTQYF.

This clone was found once. The V and J genes are TRBV2 and TRBJ2-7, with 10 positions matching TRBD1. The CDR3 is 15 amino acids. V was pared by 7 bases and J by 3 bases, with 9 bases of the junction left unmatched. CDR1 is SNHLY and CDR2 is FYNNEI in the germline V gene. The DNA for the CDR3 is TGTGCCAGCACCTCAGGACAGGGGGTAGTCTACGAGCAGTACTTC. This translates into CASTSGQGVVYEQYF. The variable domain in full, with the rest retrieved from reference TRBV2 and TRBJ2-7, is EPEVTQTPSHQVTQMGQEVILRCVPISNHLYFYWYRQILGQKVEFLVSFYNNEISEKSEIFDDQFSVERPDGSNFTLKIRSTKLEDSAMYFCASTSGQGVVYEQYFGPGTRLTVT.

The rearrangement joins TRBV6-2 or TRBV6-3 to TRBJ1-1; unclear D gene. V lost 6 bases, J lost 1 base, and 24 bases lay in between. Germline V CDR1 and CDR2: MNHEY, SVGEGT. The CDR3 runs to 18 residues. The CDR3 sequence is CASSPGGRRQVANTEAFF. The CDR3 nucleotides read TGTGCCAGCAGCCCGGGAGGTAGAAGGCAGGTGGCGAACACTGAAGCTTTCTTT.

This chain links TRBV10-3 with TRBJ2-7, with TRBD1 matching over 7 bases. Germline V gene data show CDR1 as ENHRY and CDR2 as SYGVKD. There are 15 residues in the CDR3. Trimming at V came to 3 bases and at J to 2 bases, leaving 7 bases not matched to a gene. DNA for the CDR3: TGTGCCATCAGTGACCGACAGGGTCCCCCCTACGAGCAGTACTTC. Translated, it gives CAISDRQGPPYEQYF.

This rearrangement joins TRBV7-2 to TRBJ2-5; perhaps TRBD1 as D (6 bases). Trimming cost V 4 bases and J 3 bases, with 12 bases left between them. The CDR3 length is 14 residues. CDR1 SGHTA and CDR2 FQGNSA come from the germline V gene. The CDR3 region is CASSSIYREETQYF. The DNA for the CDR3 is TGTGCCAGCAGCTCCATTTACAGGGAAGAGACCCAGTACTTC. The full variable domain, rest sourced from reference TRBV7-2 and TRBJ2-5, is GAGVSQSPSNKVTEKGKDVELRCDPISGHTALYWYRQSLGQGLEFLIYFQGNSAPDKSGLPSDRFSAERTGGSVSTLTIQRTQQEDSAVYLCASSSIYREETQYFGPGTRLLVL.

The CDR3 DNA is TGTGCCACCAGCTACAAAGCGGGAGATTACAATGAGCAGTTCTTC. Its translation: CATSYKAGDYNEQFF. The V gene is TRBV15, the J gene TRBJ2-1; 8 positions match TRBD2. The CDR3 contains 15 residues. J was trimmed by 4 bases and V by 5 bases; bases with no gene match: 7. Germline CDR1 LNHNV, CDR2 YYDKDF (reference sequence). The whole variable domain, filled in from reference TRBV15 and TRBJ2-1, reads DAMVIQNPRYQVTQFGKPVTLSCSQTLNHNVMYWYQQKSSQAPKLLFHYYDKDFNNEADTPDNFQSRRPNTSFCFLDIRSPGLGDTAMYLCATSYKAGDYNEQFFGPGTRLTVL.

The genes are TRBV30 and TRBJ1-1; tentatively, D is TRBD1 (6 bases). This CDR3 contains 14 residues. V was cut by 4 bases and J by 5 bases, with 17 bases left in between. From germline, CDR1 is GTSNPN and CDR2 SVGIG (reference sequence). The chain's CDR3 is CAWNPRGWGTEAFF. For the CDR3, the DNA is TGTGCCTGGAACCCGAGGGGGTGGGGTACTGAAGCTTTCTTT.

This chain joins TRBV11-2 and TRBJ2-5, with 12 bases that match TRBD2. V lost 4 bases, J lost 7 bases, and 7 bases stayed unmatched. Per the germline V gene, CDR1 is SGHAT and CDR2 is FQNNGV. The CDR3 has 15 residues. The CDR3 protein is CASSSTTSGGGTQYF. The CDR3 DNA is TGTGCCAGCAGCTCCACGACTAGCGGGGGCGGGACCCAGTACTTC.

The gene calls are TRBV5-6 and TRBJ1-2; D possibly corresponds to TRBD1 (6 bases). The CDR3 spans 14 residues. V shed 1 base and J shed 4 bases, with 11 bases lying between them. Germline V gene lookup returns CDR1 SGHDT and CDR2 YYEEEE. DNA of the CDR3: TGTGCCAGCAGCTTGACTGGGGGCAGCTATGGCTACACCTTC. Amino acid sequence: CASSLTGGSYGYTF.

The chain links TRBV3-1 (or the pseudogene TRBV3-2) to TRBJ2-7; D is uncertain. The V end lost 5 bases, the J end lost 0 bases, and 5 bases lay between the germline ends. CDR3 length equals 12 residues. CDR1 and CDR2 from the germline V gene are LGHDT and YNNKEL (reference sequence). CDR3 bases: TGTGCCAGCAGCGCGAACTCCTACGAGCAGTACTTC. Translation gives CASSANSYEQYF.

The chain combines TRBV6-5 with TRBJ2-7, with TRBD2 matching over 9 bases. Trimming removed 5 bases from V and 0 bases from J; junction bases left unmatched: 5. The CDR3 covers 15 residues. The germline V gene encodes CDR1 MNHEY and CDR2 SVGAGI. The chain's CDR3 is CASSQAGGVSYEQYF. CDR3 nucleotides: TGTGCCAGCAGTCAGGCGGGGGGGGTCTCCTACGAGCAGTACTTC.

This clone was seen more than once but under ten times. The chain combines TRBV7-6 with TRBJ2-1; 10 bases agree with TRBD1. Germline lookup yields CDR1 SGHVS and CDR2 FNYEAQ. This CDR3 contains 16 residues. With V trimmed by 4 bases and J by 5 bases, 8 bases remained unmatched. CDR3 DNA: TGTGCCAGCAGCTCGACGGGACAGGGGACGAACAATGAGCAGTTCTTC. Amino acid sequence: CASSSTGQGTNNEQFF.

This sequence joins TRBV11-3 and TRBJ1-6, with TRBD1 matching 7 bases. CDR3 size: 17 residues. The V gene's germline CDR1 is SGHNT and CDR2 YENEEA. J lost 7 bases, V lost 2 bases, and 11 bases had no gene match. CDR3 sequence (DNA): TGTGCCAGCAGCTTAACCCGGGACAGAATATTAAATTCACCCCTCCACTTT. Translating it yields CASSLTRDRILNSPLHF. Supplemented by reference TRBV11-3 and TRBJ1-6, the full variable domain reads EAGVVQSPRYKIIEKKQPVAFWCNPISGHNTLYWYLQNLGQGPELLIRYENEEAVDDSQLPKDRFSAERLKGVDSTLKIQPAELGDSAVYLCASSLTRDRILNSPLHFGNGTRLTVT.

This clone is a singleton in its sample. CDR3 protein: CASSIGSGVQPQHF. The DNA of the CDR3 is TGTGCCAGTAGTATAGGTTCAGGGGTTCAGCCCCAGCATTTT. The V and J genes are TRBV19 and TRBJ1-5, with D possibly matching TRBD1 (6 bases). The CDR3 runs to 14 residues. The V end lost 1 base, the J end lost 6 bases, and 10 bases lay between the germline ends. The germline V gene encodes CDR1 LNHDA and CDR2 SQIVND (reference sequence).

The V gene is TRBV5-6, the J gene TRBJ2-3, with D tentatively TRBD2 (7 bases). V lost 3 bases, J lost 0 bases, and 11 bases lay in between. The CDR3 is made up of 15 amino acids. Per germline, CDR1 SGHDT and CDR2 YYEEEE. The CDR3 bases are TGTGCCAGCAGCTGGGGGGGCACTAGCACAGATACGCAGTATTTT. It is translated as CASSWGGTSTDTQYF.

This chain uses TRBV6-5 with TRBJ2-2; 7 positions agree with TRBD1. The CDR3 runs to 16 residues. The ends lost 1 base at V and 3 bases at J; junction bases unmatched: 5. Germline V gene sequence: CDR1 MNHEY, CDR2 SVGAGI. The CDR3 nucleotides read TGTGCCAGCAGTTACTTGACAGGGATCTACACCGGGGAGCTGTTTTTT. Its protein product is CASSYLTGIYTGELFF.

The chain joins TRBV6-5 to TRBJ1-5; D is undetermined. CDR1 and CDR2 (germline): MNHEY, SVGAGI. V lost 8 bases to trimming and J lost 0 bases, with 8 bases between them. CDR3 length: 13 amino acids. CDR3 region: CASGGPSNQPQHF. The CDR3 nucleotides are TGTGCCAGCGGAGGACCTAGCAATCAGCCCCAGCATTTT.

This clone was picked up a small number of times. The chain uses TRBV5-4 and TRBJ1-2; the D is unclear. Germline CDR1 is SGHNT and CDR2 is YYREEE (reference sequence). Trimming removed 2 bases at V and 2 bases at J, with 7 bases between. The CDR3 is 13 amino acids. The CDR3: CASSFNSNYGYTF. For the CDR3, the DNA is TGTGCCAGCAGCTTTAACAGCAACTATGGCTACACCTTC.

The table lists this clone with a few counts. V gene TRBV2 combines with J gene TRBJ2-7; D perhaps matches TRBD1 (5 bases). With 2 bases removed from V and 4 bases from J, the gap between germline ends came to 15 bases. Germline V gene data show CDR1 as SNHLY and CDR2 as FYNNEI. This CDR3 has 15 residues. CDR3 protein: CASSESTTVKYEQYF. The CDR3 DNA reads TGTGCCAGCAGTGAAAGTACGACAGTGAAATACGAGCAGTACTTC.

The chain uses TRBV15 and TRBJ2-5; no definite D call. Trimming removed 0 bases at V and 5 bases at J, with 7 bases between. Germline lookup yields CDR1 LNHNV and CDR2 YYDKDF (reference sequence). The CDR3 length is 13 residues. CDR3 residues: CATSRDRRETQYF. The CDR3 nucleotides read TGTGCCACCAGCAGAGATAGGCGGGAGACCCAGTACTTC.

The chain links TRBV6-5 to TRBJ2-5, with a possible D match to TRBD1 (5 bases). CDR1 is MNHEY, CDR2 SVGAGI, per germline. Trimming left V 6 bases short and J 4 bases short, with 9 bases between. CDR3 size: 12 residues. The CDR3 protein is CASRTDRETQYF. The CDR3 DNA is TGTGCCAGCAGAACCGACAGAGAGACCCAGTACTTC.

The J gene is TRBJ2-2, the V gene TRBV19; 8 positions agree with TRBD2. V was clipped by 5 bases and J by 4 bases; unmatched bases: 9. The germline gives CDR1 LNHDA, CDR2 SQIVND (reference sequence). The CDR3 has 16 amino acids. The DNA for the CDR3 is TGTGCCAGTAGTCCCCGGGGGGGGGCGGGCACCGGGGAGCTGTTTTTT. It translates to CASSPRGGAGTGELFF.